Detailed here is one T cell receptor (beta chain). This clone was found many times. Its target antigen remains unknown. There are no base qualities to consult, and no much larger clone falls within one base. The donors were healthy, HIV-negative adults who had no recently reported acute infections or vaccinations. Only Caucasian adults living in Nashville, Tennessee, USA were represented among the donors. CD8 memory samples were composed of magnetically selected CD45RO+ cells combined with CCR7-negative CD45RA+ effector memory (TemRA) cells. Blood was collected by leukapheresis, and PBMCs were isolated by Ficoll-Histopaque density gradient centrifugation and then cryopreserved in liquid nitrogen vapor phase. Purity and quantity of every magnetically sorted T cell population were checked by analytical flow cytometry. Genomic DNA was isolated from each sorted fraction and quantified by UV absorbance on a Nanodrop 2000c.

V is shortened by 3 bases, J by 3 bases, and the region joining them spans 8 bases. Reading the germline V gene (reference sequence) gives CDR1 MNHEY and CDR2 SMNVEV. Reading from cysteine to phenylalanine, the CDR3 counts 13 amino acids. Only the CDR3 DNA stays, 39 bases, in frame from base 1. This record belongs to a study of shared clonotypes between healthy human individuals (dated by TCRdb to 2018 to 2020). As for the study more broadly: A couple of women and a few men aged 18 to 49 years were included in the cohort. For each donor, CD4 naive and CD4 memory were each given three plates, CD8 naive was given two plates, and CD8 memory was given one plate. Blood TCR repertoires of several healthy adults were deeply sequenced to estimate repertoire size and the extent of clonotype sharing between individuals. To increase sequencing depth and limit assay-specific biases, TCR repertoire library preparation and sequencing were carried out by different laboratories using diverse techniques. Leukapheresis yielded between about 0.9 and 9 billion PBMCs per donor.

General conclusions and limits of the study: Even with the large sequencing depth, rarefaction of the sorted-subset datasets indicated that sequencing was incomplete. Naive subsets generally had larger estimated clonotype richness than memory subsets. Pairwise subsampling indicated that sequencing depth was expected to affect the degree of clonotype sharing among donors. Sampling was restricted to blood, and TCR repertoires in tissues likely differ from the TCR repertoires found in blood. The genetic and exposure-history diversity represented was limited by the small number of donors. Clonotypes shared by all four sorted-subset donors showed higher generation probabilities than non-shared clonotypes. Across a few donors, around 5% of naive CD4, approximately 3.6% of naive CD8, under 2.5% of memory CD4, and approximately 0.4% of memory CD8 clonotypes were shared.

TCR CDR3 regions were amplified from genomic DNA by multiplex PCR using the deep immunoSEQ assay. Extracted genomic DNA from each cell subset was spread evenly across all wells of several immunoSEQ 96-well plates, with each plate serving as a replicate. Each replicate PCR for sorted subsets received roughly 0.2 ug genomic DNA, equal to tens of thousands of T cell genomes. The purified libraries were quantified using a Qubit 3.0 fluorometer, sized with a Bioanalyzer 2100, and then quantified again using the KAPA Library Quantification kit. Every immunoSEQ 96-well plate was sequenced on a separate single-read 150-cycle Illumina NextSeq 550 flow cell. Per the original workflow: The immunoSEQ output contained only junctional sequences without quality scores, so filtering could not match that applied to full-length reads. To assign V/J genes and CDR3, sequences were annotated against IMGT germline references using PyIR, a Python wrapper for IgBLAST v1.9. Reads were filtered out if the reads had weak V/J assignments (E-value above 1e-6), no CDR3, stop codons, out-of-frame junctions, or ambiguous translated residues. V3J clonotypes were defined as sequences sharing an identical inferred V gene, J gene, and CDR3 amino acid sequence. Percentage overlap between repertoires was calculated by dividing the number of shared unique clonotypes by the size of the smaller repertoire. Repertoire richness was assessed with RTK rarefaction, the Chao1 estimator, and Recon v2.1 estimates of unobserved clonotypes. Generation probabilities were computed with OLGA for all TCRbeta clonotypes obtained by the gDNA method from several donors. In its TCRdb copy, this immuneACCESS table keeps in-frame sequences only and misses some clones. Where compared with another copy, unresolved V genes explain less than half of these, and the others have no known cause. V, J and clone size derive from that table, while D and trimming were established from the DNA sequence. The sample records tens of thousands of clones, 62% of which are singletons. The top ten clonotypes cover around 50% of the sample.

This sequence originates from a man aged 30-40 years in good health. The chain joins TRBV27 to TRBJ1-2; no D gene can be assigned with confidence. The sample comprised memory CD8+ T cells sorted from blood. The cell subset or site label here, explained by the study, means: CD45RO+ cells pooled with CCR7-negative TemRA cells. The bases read TGTGCCAGCAGTTTGACATCCCACTATGGCTACACCTTC. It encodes CASSLTSHYGYTF.